These 15 T cell receptor beta chains were all obtained from the same sample, sequenced in a study of cytomegalovirus exposure and HLA in healthy donors. Primers included in the PCR were 60 Vbeta and 13 Jbeta primers. Sequenced by immunoSEQ multiplex PCR; TCRdb stores in-frame clones only, minus some. The sample records tens of thousands of clones, around four fifths being singletons. Source material: PBMCs. The receptors come from a man aged 45-60 years in good health and CMV-seropositive.

The rearrangement links TRBV11-3 to TRBJ2-1; D call uncertain. V was cut by 2 bases and J by 9 bases, with 11 bases left in between. This CDR3 spans 13 amino acids. CDR1 and CDR2 (germline): SGHNT, YENEEA. CDR3 nucleotides: TGTGCCAGCAGCTTAATGGCCGCAATTGAGCAGTTCTTC. Amino acid sequence: CASSLMAAIEQFF.

V is TRBV4-1 and J is TRBJ1-5, with D unclear. The germline V and J ends were trimmed by 0 bases and 5 bases, with 5 bases remaining between them. This CDR3 has 13 amino acids. Per germline, CDR1 MGHRA and CDR2 YSYEKL. The CDR3 region has the DNA TGCGCCAGCAGCCAAGAAACAGATCAGCCCCAGCATTTT. Amino acid sequence: CASSQETDQPQHF.

The V and J genes are TRBV4-2 and TRBJ2-1; TRBD1 agrees at 10 bases. This CDR3 contains 14 residues. Germline loops: CDR1 LGHNA, CDR2 YNFKEQ. V lost 4 bases to trimming and J lost 9 bases; unmatched junction nucleotides: 6. This CDR3 is CASSREGQGFEQFF. CDR3 nucleotide sequence: TGTGCCAGCAGCCGAGAGGGACAGGGGTTTGAGCAGTTCTTC.

This chain joins TRBV7-9 and TRBJ2-7; 7 nucleotides align to TRBD2. CDR3 size: 15 residues. CDR1 SEHNR and CDR2 FQNEAQ come from the germline V gene (reference sequence). Unmatched junction bases numbered 12, after V lost 5 bases and J lost 5 bases. The CDR3 protein is CASSPMGEGYDEQYF. The CDR3 DNA reads TGTGCCAGCAGCCCCATGGGGGAGGGGTACGACGAGCAGTACTTC.

This chain links TRBV5-1 with TRBJ2-3; TRBD1 matches 7 bases. CDR1 SGHRS and CDR2 YFSETQ come from the germline V gene. The CDR3 is 19 amino acids. V lost 3 bases, J lost 7 bases, and 23 bases stayed unmatched. The CDR3 sequence: CASSSIPGVGTGASNTQYF. In DNA, the CDR3 is TGCGCCAGCAGCTCCATCCCCGGGGTAGGAACAGGGGCCTCAAATACGCAGTATTTT.

This clone has only a few counts. The V and J genes are TRBV4-3 and TRBJ2-1; 11 bases line up with TRBD2. J lost 9 bases, V lost 0 bases, and 4 bases had no gene match. In germline, CDR1 is LGHNA, CDR2 YSLEER. The CDR3 runs 15 residues. Here the CDR3 reads CASSQDTSGSGEQFF. The CDR3, as DNA: TGCGCCAGCAGCCAAGATACTAGCGGGAGCGGTGAGCAGTTCTTC.

Written as DNA, the CDR3 is TGTGCCAGCAGTCAAACAGGGGTCGGCTATGGCTACACCTTC. Translation gives CASSQTGVGYGYTF. The V call is TRBV6-4, the J call TRBJ1-2, with 7 bases fitting TRBD1. Germline assignment: CDR1 MRHNA and CDR2 SNTAGT. The CDR3 contains 14 residues. V trimming: 5 bases; J trimming: 4 bases; junction bases outside the gene matches: 7.

This chain links TRBV11-2 with TRBJ1-1, with 8 bases lining up with TRBD1. Germline lookup yields CDR1 SGHAT and CDR2 FQNNGV. The CDR3 length is 16 residues. V lost 2 bases to trimming and J lost 7 bases; unmatched junction nucleotides: 12. CDR3 sequence: CASSLLRTGRDDEAFF. DNA of the CDR3: TGTGCCAGCAGCTTACTCCGGACAGGGAGGGACGATGAAGCTTTCTTT.

This sequence joins TRBV6-5 and TRBJ1-2, with TRBD1 matching over 10 bases. Germline assignment: CDR1 MNHEY and CDR2 SVGAGI. The CDR3 has 13 amino acids. With 6 bases clipped from V and 8 bases from J, the junction kept 6 bases outside the gene matches. The chain's CDR3 is CASRQGQGFGYTF. The CDR3 nucleotides read TGTGCCAGCAGACAGGGACAGGGGTTCGGCTACACCTTC.

This clone was seen only a few times. The junction does not match germline at one end; this may be a read error. The chain combines TRBV19 with TRBJ2-4; TRBD2 agrees at 8 bases. Germline assignment: CDR1 LNHDA and CDR2 SQIVND (reference sequence). The CDR3 spans 15 residues. CDR3 nucleotide sequence: TGTGCCAGTAGTCCTACCGGGACTAGGATAATTCGGGTGGAATTC. Protein product: CASSPTGTRIIRVEF.

The chain joins TRBV6-4 to TRBJ2-3; 11 bases are shared with TRBD1. V lost 6 bases, J lost 4 bases, and 6 bases stayed unmatched. The CDR3 is 15 amino acids. Looked up from germline, CDR1 is MRHNA and CDR2 is SNTAGT. The CDR3 protein is CASSAGTGGPDTQYF. The CDR3, as DNA: TGTGCCAGCAGCGCCGGGACAGGGGGGCCAGATACGCAGTATTTT.

A word on this clone: No DNA is shown, since the ends of the CDR3 on it are uncertain; the CDR3 is the one TCRdb lists. V gene TRBV21-1 combines with J gene TRBJ2-6; the table's TRBD2 call for D was not verified on the DNA. TRBV21-1 is recorded as a pseudogene. The CDR3 numbers 16 amino acids, ends counted. The chain's CDR3 is CASTLPWGAGANVLTF.

J is TRBJ2-3 and V is TRBV19; D remains unclear. V dropped 2 bases and J dropped 2 bases, with 8 bases sitting between them. CDR1 and CDR2 (germline): LNHDA, SQIVND (reference sequence). This CDR3 contains 14 residues. CDR3 DNA sequence: TGTGCCAGTAGTATATTGACTGACACAGATACGCAGTATTTT. It codes for CASSILTDTDTQYF.

The V and J genes are TRBV4-3 and TRBJ2-1, with a weak D call TRBD2 (5 bases). Germline V gene data show CDR1 as LGHNA and CDR2 as YSLEER. Trimming cost V 0 bases and J 3 bases, with 9 bases left between them. This CDR3 comprises 15 residues. CDR3 sequence: CASSQELVNYNEQFF. The CDR3 DNA reads TGCGCCAGCAGCCAAGAACTAGTCAACTACAATGAGCAGTTCTTC.

The V and J genes are TRBV5-1 and TRBJ2-7; 10 bases are shared with TRBD2. The germline V gene has CDR1 SGHRS and CDR2 YFSETQ. V was pared by 0 bases and J by 5 bases, with 2 bases of the junction left unmatched. The CDR3 covers 14 residues. CDR3 sequence: CASSLVAGGHEQYF. The DNA for the CDR3 is TGCGCCAGCAGCTTGGTAGCGGGAGGACACGAGCAGTACTTC.